One and the same sample provided the 32 T cell receptor beta chains below, sequenced in a study of T-cell memory formation after mild COVID-19. TCRdb re-derived calls from the 5' RACE reads in MiXCR, one entry per CDR3 protein. The sample has roughly 250,000 distinct CDR3 sequences; roughly 15% are singletons. Sequenced sample: PBMCs or a T cell subset sorted from them (not recorded which). These receptor sequences come from a man younger than 35 who had mild COVID-19 (a few samples of this study predate the infection). Cell type and time point are not known.

This clonotype was picked up many times. CDR3 loop: CASSDSWTQYF. DNA for the CDR3: TGTGCCAGCAGTGATTCCTGGACGCAGTATTTT. The rearrangement joins TRBV2 to TRBJ2-3; D not resolved. Trimming took off 3 bases at V and 9 bases at J, with 7 bases between the two ends. CDR3 length: 11 amino acids. Germline V gene sequence: CDR1 SNHLY, CDR2 FYNNEI.

The chain is built from TRBV6-2 or TRBV6-3 and TRBJ1-5; no firm D call. V was trimmed by 5 bases and J by 1 base, leaving 12 bases between them. Germline CDR1 reads MNHEY; CDR2 reads SVGEGT. The CDR3 has 15 amino acids. The CDR3, as DNA: TGTGCCAGCAGTGCGGCCCTGAGGAGCAATCAGCCCCAGCATTTT. Its protein product is CASSAALRSNQPQHF.

This clonotype came up a few times. The chain combines TRBV6-2 or TRBV6-3 with TRBJ1-2, with a possible D match to TRBD1 (6 bases). V lost 6 bases to trimming and J lost 4 bases, with 12 bases between them. From germline, CDR1 is MNHEY and CDR2 SVGEGT. This CDR3 has 13 residues. CDR3 coding DNA: TGTGCCAGCAGACCCACAGGGCTCTATGGCTACACCTTC. Amino acids: CASRPTGLYGYTF.

This clonotype has only a few counts. This chain uses TRBV7-8 with TRBJ2-2; 11 bases line up with TRBD2. Germline lookup yields CDR1 SGHVS and CDR2 FQNEAQ. The CDR3 loop spans 19 amino acids. The junction had 11 bases not matched to a gene; V was cut back by 5 bases and J by 0 bases. Here the CDR3 reads CASSPPRLAGTANTGELFF. Written as DNA, the CDR3 is TGTGCCAGCAGCCCCCCAAGACTAGCGGGGACCGCGAACACCGGGGAGCTGTTTTTT.

A few counts support this clonotype. The rearrangement uses TRBV7-2 and TRBJ2-4, with D possibly matching TRBD2 (6 bases). This CDR3 spans 16 amino acids. Looked up from germline, CDR1 is SGHTA and CDR2 is FQGNSA. Trimming pared 2 bases from V and 6 bases from J, leaving 17 bases between. CDR3 bases: TGTGCCAGCAGCTTACTGGCGGGACCGTCGTTAAACATTCAGTACTTC. As protein: CASSLLAGPSLNIQYF.

The V call is TRBV5-6, the J call TRBJ2-7, with 9 positions matching TRBD1. V lost 6 bases and J lost 1; bases outside the gene matches: 5. The CDR3 spans 14 residues. From germline, CDR1 is SGHDT and CDR2 YYEEEE. The CDR3 sequence: CASTKDRGSYEQYF. The CDR3 region has the DNA TGTGCCAGCACGAAGGACAGGGGTTCCTACGAGCAGTACTTC.

This clonotype has only a few counts. The chain links TRBV29-1 to TRBJ2-2; D gene uncertain. Per the germline V gene, CDR1 is SQVTM and CDR2 is ANQGSEA. The CDR3 is 14 residues long. V was pared by 2 bases and J by 2 bases, with 9 bases between. The DNA of the CDR3 is TGCAGCGTTGAACGACAACTTAACACCGGGGAGCTGTTTTTT. This translates into CSVERQLNTGELFF.

A few counts support this clonotype. The chain combines TRBV19 with TRBJ1-5; 8 bases agree with TRBD1. Germline CDR1 LNHDA, CDR2 SQIVND (reference sequence). The CDR3 is made up of 15 amino acids. The J segment lost 5 bases and the V segment lost 9 bases, leaving 12 bases of the junction unmatched. The CDR3 sequence is CASRTGSFVDQPQHF. Here the CDR3 DNA reads TGTGCCAGCCGGACAGGGAGTTTTGTCGATCAGCCCCAGCATTTT.

The chain couples TRBV18 to TRBJ1-1; 12 bases are a match to TRBD1. V lost 0 bases and J lost 2; bases outside the gene matches: 7. This CDR3 has 18 amino acids. Germline V gene data show CDR1 as KGHSH and CDR2 as LQKENI. The CDR3 sequence: CASSPPAGTGGENTEAFF. The CDR3 DNA reads as TGTGCCAGCTCACCACCGGCCGGGACAGGGGGCGAAAACACTGAAGCTTTCTTT. Full variable domain (remainder filled in from reference TRBV18 and TRBJ1-1): NAGVMQNPRHLVRRRGQEARLRCSPMKGHSHVYWYRQLPEEGLKFMVYLQKENIIDESGMPKERFSAEFPKEGPSILRIQQVVRGDSAAYFCASSPPAGTGGENTEAFFGQGTRLTVV.

This clonotype was detected only a few times. The chain combines TRBV15 with TRBJ1-5, with unresolved D. The V end lost 0 bases, the J end lost 10 bases, and 19 bases lay between the germline ends. From germline, CDR1 is LNHNV and CDR2 YYDKDF (reference sequence). The CDR3 consists of 16 residues. CDR3 protein: CATSRDRWANVRPQHF. For the CDR3, the DNA is TGTGCCACCAGCAGAGATCGATGGGCTAATGTGAGACCCCAGCATTTT.

This clonotype was recorded a few times. This chain joins TRBV20-1 and TRBJ2-1; TRBD2 is a possible D gene (6 bases). V lost 1 base and J lost 2, with 12 bases in between. In germline, CDR1 is DFQATT, CDR2 SNEGSKA (reference sequence). This CDR3 has 15 residues. CDR3 sequence: CSARGATSAYNEQFF. The CDR3 region has the DNA TGCAGTGCTAGAGGGGCGACTAGTGCCTACAATGAGCAGTTCTTC.

The chain couples TRBV19 to TRBJ2-1; D is unresolved. Between the trimmed V and J ends, which lost 6 bases and 8 bases, there was a span of 8 bases. This CDR3 spans 11 amino acids. Germline lookup yields CDR1 LNHDA and CDR2 SQIVND (reference sequence). The CDR3 DNA is TGTGCCAGTAGCTTATGGGATGAGCAGTTCTTC. Translated: CASSLWDEQFF.

CDR3 region: CASSPPRGGYGYTF. Here the CDR3 DNA reads TGTGCCAGCAGCCCGCCACGGGGGGGCTATGGCTACACCTTC. The chain combines TRBV5-4 with TRBJ1-2; a possible D gene is TRBD1 (5 bases). Germline CDR1 reads SGHNT; CDR2 reads YYREEE (reference sequence). There are 14 residues in the CDR3. V was pared by 4 bases and J by 4 bases, with 14 bases between.

This clonotype appeared a few times. The genes are TRBV5-6 and TRBJ2-7; weak D call: TRBD1 (5 bases). V shed 0 bases and J shed 7 bases, with 11 bases lying between them. Germline values: CDR1 SGHDT, CDR2 YYEEEE. The CDR3 is 13 residues long. CDR3 protein: CASSLDRRTEQYV. The CDR3 coding sequence is TGTGCCAGCAGCTTGGATCGACGGACAGAGCAGTACGTC.

The gene calls are TRBV24-1 and TRBJ1-5; possible D gene TRBD1, 5 bases. Germline CDR1 reads KGHDR; CDR2 reads SFDVKD. The V end was cut by 7 bases, the J end by 2 bases, with 5 bases between. The CDR3 extends over 12 amino acids. CDR3 nucleotides: TGTGCCACCAGAGGGGGCAATCAGCCCCAGCATTTT. Translated, it gives CATRGGNQPQHF.

This clonotype turned up a few times. The genes are TRBV4-2 and TRBJ2-6, with D tentatively TRBD2 (5 bases). The CDR3 runs to 17 residues. CDR1 and CDR2 from the germline V gene are LGHNA and YNFKEQ. V was pared by 0 bases and J by 4 bases, with 13 bases between. CDR3 protein: CASSQEMEAWGANVLTF. The CDR3 DNA reads TGTGCCAGCAGCCAAGAAATGGAGGCGTGGGGGGCCAACGTCCTGACTTTC.

The chain has TRBV10-3 and TRBJ2-1, with TRBD2 matching 8 bases. The CDR3 consists of 15 residues. Germline CDR1 reads ENHRY; CDR2 reads SYGVKD. Trimming removed 4 bases from V and 3 bases from J; junction bases left unmatched: 5. The CDR3 DNA reads as TGTGCCATCAGTGCCGTTAGCGGGGACTACAATGAGCAGTTCTTC. It specifies CAISAVSGDYNEQFF.

The J gene is TRBJ2-1, the V gene TRBV5-1; D assignment may be TRBD1 or TRBD2 (6 bases each). Per germline, CDR1 SGHRS and CDR2 YFSETQ. V was trimmed by 8 bases and J by 3 bases, leaving 15 bases between them. This CDR3 is built from 14 residues. The CDR3 coding sequence is TGCGCCAGTACGCCGGGGGCCCTCTACAATGAGCAGTTCTTC. Its translation is CASTPGALYNEQFF.

This clonotype turned up a few times. This chain uses TRBV5-4 with TRBJ2-3, with TRBD1 matching over 7 bases. Germline CDR1 SGHNT, CDR2 YYREEE (reference sequence). The CDR3 contains 15 residues. J lost 5 bases, V lost 2 bases, and 8 bases had no gene match. The CDR3 loop is CASSFGTPGGDTQYF. As DNA, the CDR3 is TGTGCCAGCAGCTTTGGGACCCCAGGGGGAGATACGCAGTATTTT.

This clonotype was found a few times. The chain uses TRBV7-9 and TRBJ1-1; D uncertain. Germline V CDR1 and CDR2: SEHNR, FQNEAQ (reference sequence). Trimming removed 2 bases from V and 8 bases from J, with 6 bases in between. The CDR3 is 11 residues long. CDR3 sequence: CASSLRVEAFF. For the CDR3, the DNA is TGTGCCAGCAGCTTAAGGGTAGAAGCTTTCTTT.

This chain joins TRBV20-1 and TRBJ1-2; D gene unclear. The V and J ends lost 3 bases and 8 bases respectively, with 16 bases between them. CDR3 size: 13 residues. Germline V CDR1 and CDR2: DFQATT, SNEGSKA (reference sequence). The CDR3 bases are TGCAGTGCTAGGAGTTTGGATCGGGAGGGCTACACCTTC. This encodes CSARSLDREGYTF.

V and J are TRBV5-6 and TRBJ2-6; possible D gene TRBD1, 6 bases. Germline CDR1 and CDR2: SGHDT and YYEEEE. V lost 3 bases to trimming and J lost 2 bases, with 9 bases between them. The CDR3 is 15 amino acids. CDR3: CASSYQGTGANVLTF. CDR3 nucleotides: TGTGCCAGCAGCTACCAGGGGACTGGGGCCAACGTCCTGACTTTC.

This clonotype has a handful of counts. This chain links TRBV4-2 with TRBJ2-1, with 9 bases aligning to TRBD2. V lost 3 bases to trimming and J lost 9 bases; unmatched junction nucleotides: 15. This CDR3 has 17 amino acids. Germline V CDR1 and CDR2: LGHNA, YNFKEQ. The CDR3 bases are TGTGCCAGCAGCCACCAAACCGCGGGGGGGCCGTACGGTGAGCAGTTCTTC. The encoded protein is CASSHQTAGGPYGEQFF.

This clonotype appeared a few times. The chain has TRBV6-1 and TRBJ2-1; maybe TRBD1 (5 bases). The CDR3 covers 15 residues. Germline-derived CDR1 and CDR2 are MNHNS and SASEGT. Trimming pared 10 bases from V and 0 bases from J, leaving 16 bases between. In DNA, the CDR3 is TGTGCCACATCCCCGACAGCCAACTCCTACAATGAGCAGTTCTTC. Translated: CATSPTANSYNEQFF.

The rearrangement uses TRBV5-1 and TRBJ2-1; 7 bases line up with TRBD1. Germline assignment: CDR1 SGHRS and CDR2 YFSETQ. This CDR3 is built from 15 residues. The ends lost 1 base at V and 6 bases at J; junction bases unmatched: 7. CDR3: CASSLTGDRTNEQFF. CDR3 DNA: TGCGCCAGCAGCTTGACAGGGGATCGGACCAATGAGCAGTTCTTC.

This clonotype was detected many times. The chain recombines TRBV5-1 with TRBJ1-5, with TRBD1 as a possible D gene (5 bases). Germline values: CDR1 SGHRS, CDR2 YFSETQ. The CDR3 contains 15 residues. V was shortened by 1 base and J by 4 bases, with 12 bases between the two germline ends. CDR3 residues: CASSLQGARNQPQHF. The CDR3 DNA reads TGCGCCAGCAGCTTGCAGGGAGCCCGTAATCAGCCCCAGCATTTT.

This chain joins TRBV7-9 and TRBJ2-5; D is uncertain. Trimming shortened V by 1 base and J by 2 bases, and 8 bases separated the two germline ends. The germline V gene has CDR1 SEHNR and CDR2 FQNEAQ (reference sequence). The CDR3 loop spans 14 amino acids. The CDR3 region has the DNA TGTGCCAGCAGCTTAGTAACCTCGCAAGAGACCCAGTACTTC. Its protein is CASSLVTSQETQYF.

This clonotype was picked up a small number of times. The chain uses TRBV28 and TRBJ1-6, with D perhaps matching TRBD1 (5 bases). CDR1 is MDHEN, CDR2 SYDVKM, per germline. The CDR3 has 16 residues. V lost 4 bases to trimming and J lost 5 bases, with 15 bases between them. The CDR3 protein is CASSSARGVDNSPLHF. In nucleotides, the CDR3 is TGTGCCAGCAGTTCAGCCCGGGGGGTGGATAATTCACCCCTCCACTTT.

The rearrangement joins TRBV29-1 to TRBJ1-5, with no clear D. CDR1 is SQVTM, CDR2 ANQGSEA, per germline. The CDR3 sequence is 12 residues long. V lost 4 bases and J 2 bases, leaving 6 bases between the germline ends. This CDR3 reads CSVGTGNQPQHF. CDR3 in DNA: TGCAGCGTTGGGACTGGCAATCAGCCCCAGCATTTT. The whole variable domain, filled in from reference TRBV29-1 and TRBJ1-5, reads SAVISQKPSRDICQRGTSLTIQCQVDSQVTMMFWYRQQPGQSLTLIATANQGSEATYESGFVIDKFPISRPNLTFSTLTVSNMSPEDSSIYLCSVGTGNQPQHFGDGTRLSIL.

The chain joins TRBV7-9 to TRBJ2-2; no clear D gene. CDR3 length equals 13 residues. The germline CDR1 and CDR2 sequences are SEHNR and FQNEAQ (reference sequence). Trimming shortened V by 5 bases and J by 5 bases, and 9 bases separated the two germline ends. Here the CDR3 reads CASSTWSTGELFF. The CDR3, as DNA: TGTGCCAGCAGCACCTGGAGTACCGGGGAGCTGTTTTTT.

This clonotype was counted between two and nine times. The V and J genes are TRBV4-1 and TRBJ1-1; no reliable D call. With 4 bases removed from V and 5 bases from J, the gap between germline ends came to 14 bases. CDR1 MGHRA and CDR2 YSYEKL come from the germline V gene. The CDR3 has 14 amino acids. The CDR3 DNA reads TGCGCCAGCAGCCTACGCCGGGGTTGGACTGAAGCTTTCTTT. Its protein is CASSLRRGWTEAFF.

This clonotype was found a few times. The genes are TRBV28 and TRBJ1-1, with D possibly being TRBD1 (6 bases). The CDR3 contains 17 residues. CDR1 and CDR2 (germline): MDHEN, SYDVKM. V was cut by 2 bases and J by 4 bases, with 20 bases left in between. This CDR3 is CASSLNRGRGVGTEAFF. CDR3 sequence (DNA): TGTGCCAGCAGTTTAAATCGGGGGCGCGGTGTCGGCACTGAAGCTTTCTTT.